The clone carrying this TCR beta chain was seen at least ten times. Its antigen is currently unknown. Combining iRepertoire HTBI primers with Arm-PCR of CDR3 regions, the authors built TCR beta libraries. How the authors handled the data: Across the samples, identification revealed approximately 66 TRBV and over 12 TRBJ segments. TCRdb analysed the multiplex PCR reads with MiXCR anew, one entry per CDR3 protein. The V and J calls here are based on TCRdb, not the publication. Of a few hundred thousand distinct CDR3 sequences in the sample, about 19% were seen once. The time point here: newly diagnosed GD, antithyroid drugs for less than 3 months. Generation of the TCR library employed RNA extracted from PBMCs. These data are taken from a study of regulatory T cells in long-lasting Graves disease. Regarding the study as a whole: Among persistent patients, a larger number of public clonotypes were shared (roughly 2,700) than among newly diagnosed patients (roughly 1,000).

The receptor was derived from a female donor with Graves disease. The sample in question was peripheral blood mononuclear cells (PBMCs), obtained at new diagnosis, from a patient treated with antithyroid drugs.

Written as DNA, the CDR3 is TGTGCCAGCAAACCGAGCGGGAGTGGCGGCAAAAACATTCAGTACTTC. Translating it yields CASKPSGSGGKNIQYF. The chain combines TRBV12-3 or TRBV12-4 with TRBJ2-4, with 8 nucleotides matching TRBD2. With V trimmed by 7 bases and J by 3 bases, 11 bases remained unmatched. The CDR3 loop spans 16 amino acids.